This TCR beta chain was sequenced in a study of T cell responses to AZD1222 COVID-19 vaccine (dated by TCRdb to the early 2020s). With regard to the full study: AZD1222 recipients whose second dose came at about 4 weeks and those whose second dose came at about 12 weeks were combined into one group, since spike-specific TCR depth and breadth did not differ between the two schedules. TCR sequencing was performed for 230 to 250 trial participants, of whom 200 to 220 were given two doses of AZD1222 and roughly 25 were given two doses of MenACWY control vaccine. Trial participants were enrolled into age subgroups of 18-55, 56-69 and 70-plus years, which contained about 150, 27 and 61 TCR-sequenced participants, respectively.

The CDR3 regions of human TCRbeta chains were analyzed by immunosequencing. As for the authors' bioinformatics: TCRs in the repertoires were compared against a reference library of SARS-CoV-2-specific TCRs that had been generated with the MIRA antigen-specificity platform. Breadth meant the fraction of unique TCRs that were SARS-CoV-2-associated, whereas depth meant the fraction of total T cells that were SARS-CoV-2-associated. Using the MIRA data, each spike-specific TCR was assigned both to the spike region to which the TCR was reactive and to a CD4 or CD8 class. Log10-transformed breadth and depth values were compared by one-way ANOVA with Sidak's multiple comparisons tests. TCRdb took this table from immuneACCESS and kept in-frame rearrangements with V and J called. Such tables lack part of the clones; where checked against another copy, unresolved V genes explain under half of the gap, and the rest is unexplained. V and J calls and clone size follow that table, whereas D and trimming were derived from the DNA. The sample has over 100,000 clones on record, around 90% of them singletons. The ten top clones hold 5.5% to 7% of the sample.

In regard to this clone: No antigen is known for it. Nothing much larger sits one base from this clone, and base qualities are not available.

This specimen's time point label, interpreted: baseline before first vaccination. Vaccinee samples were obtained from the UK trials COV001 and COV002, which included a single-blind randomized controlled phase 2/3 trial of AZD1222 (ChAdOx1 nCoV-19) in healthy adults. For TCRbeta chain sequencing, PBMC samples were collected from trial participants at day 0 and at day 28 after the second dose. The research as a whole found: The vaccine-associated CD4 TCRs covered the entire spike protein, and the dominant responses fell in regions 160-218 and 743-854. Most participants were white British and females outnumbered males, and the authors suggested that clonal diversity may have been underestimated. After two AZD1222 doses, spike-specific TCR breadth and depth were significantly higher than at day 0 and than in MenACWY recipients. In the small 56-69-year group, the increase in depth fell short of significance, most likely because of low power. Nearly half of unique spike-specific TCRs reportedly recognized epitopes outside regions mutated in the B.1.351 and B.1.1.7 variants. Only 5 to 7 AZD1222 recipients were SARS-CoV-2 seropositive at baseline, limiting conclusions about previously exposed vaccinees. No day 14 peak-response samples were available, so repertoires were characterized only after the peak T cell response.

V is shortened by 6 bases, J by 7 bases, and the region joining them spans 15 bases. The CDR3 holds 14 amino acids from the cysteine to the phenylalanine. This entry keeps only the CDR3 DNA: 42 bases, framed from base 1. Based on the germline V gene, the CDR1 and CDR2 sequences are MGHDK and SYGVNS. The receptor was isolated from an adult in good health. The input for sequencing was peripheral blood, taken on day 0 of AZD1222 vaccination. The chain employs TRBV25-1 and TRBJ2-2; the D segment could be TRBD2, given 6 matching bases. The CDR3 protein is CASSPGEHHGELFF. The DNA reads TGTGCCAGCAGCCCGGGAGAACACCACGGGGAGCTGTTTTTT. Where the CDR3 stops, the reference TRBV25-1 and TRBJ2-2 genes take over; the full variable domain is EADIYQTPRYLVIGTGKKITLECSQTMGHDKMYWYQQDPGMELHLIHYSYGVNSTEKGDLSSESTVSRIRTEHFPLTLESARPSHTSQYLCASSPGEHHGELFFGEGSRLTVL.